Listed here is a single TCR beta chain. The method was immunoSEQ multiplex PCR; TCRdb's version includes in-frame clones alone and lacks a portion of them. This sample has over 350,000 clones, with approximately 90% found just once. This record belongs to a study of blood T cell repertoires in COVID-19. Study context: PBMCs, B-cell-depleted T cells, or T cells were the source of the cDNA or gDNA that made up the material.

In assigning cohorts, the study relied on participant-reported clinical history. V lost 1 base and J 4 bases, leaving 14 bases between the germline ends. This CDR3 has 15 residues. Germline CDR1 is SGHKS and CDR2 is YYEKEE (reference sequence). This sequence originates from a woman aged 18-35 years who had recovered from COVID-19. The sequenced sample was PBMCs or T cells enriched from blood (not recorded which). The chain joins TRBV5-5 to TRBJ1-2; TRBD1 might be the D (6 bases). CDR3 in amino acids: CASSLILGAGYGYTF. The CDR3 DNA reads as TGTGCCAGCAGCTTGATTCTGGGGGCCGGCTATGGCTACACCTTC.